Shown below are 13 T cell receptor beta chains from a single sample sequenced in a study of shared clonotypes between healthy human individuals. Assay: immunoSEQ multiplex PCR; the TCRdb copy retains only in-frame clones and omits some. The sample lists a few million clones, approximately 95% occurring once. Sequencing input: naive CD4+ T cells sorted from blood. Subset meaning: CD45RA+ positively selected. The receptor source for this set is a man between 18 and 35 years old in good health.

For the CDR3, the DNA is TGTGCCAGCTCAATACTAGCGCGGGACGAGCAGTACTTC. It translates to CASSILARDEQYF. The rearrangement joins TRBV7-9 to TRBJ2-7; the match to TRBD2 covers 7 bases. Per the germline V gene, CDR1 is SEHNR and CDR2 is FQNEAQ (reference sequence). Losses at the gene ends were 8 bases for V and 5 bases for J; bases not matched to a gene: 9. This CDR3 contains 13 residues.

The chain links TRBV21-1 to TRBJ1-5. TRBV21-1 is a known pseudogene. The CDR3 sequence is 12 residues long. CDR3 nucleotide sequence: TGTGCCAGCAGCAAAAGTGGACAGCCCCAGCATTTT. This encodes CASSKSGQPQHF.

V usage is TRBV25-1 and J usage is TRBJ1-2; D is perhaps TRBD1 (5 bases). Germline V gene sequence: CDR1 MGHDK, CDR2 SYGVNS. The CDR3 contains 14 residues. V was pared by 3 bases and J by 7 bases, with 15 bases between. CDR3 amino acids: CASSEAGTTVGYTF. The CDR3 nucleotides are TGTGCCAGCAGTGAGGCGGGGACTACGGTTGGCTACACCTTC.

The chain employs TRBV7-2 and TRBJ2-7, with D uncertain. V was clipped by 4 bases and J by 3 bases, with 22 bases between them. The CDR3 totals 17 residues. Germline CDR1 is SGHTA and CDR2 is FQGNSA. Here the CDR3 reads CASSSKQKNPMYYEQYF. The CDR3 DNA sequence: TGTGCCAGCAGCTCAAAACAGAAAAATCCGATGTACTACGAGCAGTACTTC.

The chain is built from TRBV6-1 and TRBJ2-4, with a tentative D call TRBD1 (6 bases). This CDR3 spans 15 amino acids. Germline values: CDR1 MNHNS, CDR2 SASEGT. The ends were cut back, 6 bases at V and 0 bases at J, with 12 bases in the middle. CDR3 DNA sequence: TGTGCCAGCAGACCGACAGGTCTAGCCAAAAACATTCAGTACTTC. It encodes CASRPTGLAKNIQYF.

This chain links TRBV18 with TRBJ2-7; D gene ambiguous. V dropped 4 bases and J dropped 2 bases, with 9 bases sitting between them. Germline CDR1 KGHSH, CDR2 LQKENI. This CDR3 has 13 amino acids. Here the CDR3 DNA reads TGTGCCAGCTCACGAGCAGATACCTACGAGCAGTACTTC. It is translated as CASSRADTYEQYF.

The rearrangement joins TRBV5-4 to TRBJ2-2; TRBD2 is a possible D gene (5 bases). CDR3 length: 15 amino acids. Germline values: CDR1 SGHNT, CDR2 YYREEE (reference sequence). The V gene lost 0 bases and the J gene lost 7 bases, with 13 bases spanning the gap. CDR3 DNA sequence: TGTGCCAGCAGCTTGGCGTCTAGCACGAGCGGGGAGCTGTTTTTT. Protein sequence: CASSLASSTSGELFF.

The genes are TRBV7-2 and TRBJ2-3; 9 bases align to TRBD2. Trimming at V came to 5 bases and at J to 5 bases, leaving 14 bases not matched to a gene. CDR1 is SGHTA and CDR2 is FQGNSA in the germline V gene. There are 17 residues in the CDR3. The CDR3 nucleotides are TGTGCCAGCAGCCCCCGGGGAGGGGCTAGCGGGAAAGATACGCAGTATTTT. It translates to CASSPRGGASGKDTQYF.

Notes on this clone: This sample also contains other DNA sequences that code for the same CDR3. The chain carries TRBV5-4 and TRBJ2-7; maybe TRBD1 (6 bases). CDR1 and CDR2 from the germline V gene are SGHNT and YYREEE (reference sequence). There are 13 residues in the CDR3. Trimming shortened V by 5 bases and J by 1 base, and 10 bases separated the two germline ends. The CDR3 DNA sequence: TGTGCCAGCAGTTGGGACAATTCCTACGAGCAGTACTTC. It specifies CASSWDNSYEQYF.

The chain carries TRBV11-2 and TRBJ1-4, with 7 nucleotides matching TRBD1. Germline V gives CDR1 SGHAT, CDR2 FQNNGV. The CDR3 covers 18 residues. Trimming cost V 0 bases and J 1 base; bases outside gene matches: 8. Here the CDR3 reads CASSLDRTGGGTNEKLFF. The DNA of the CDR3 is TGTGCCAGCAGCTTAGACCGGACAGGCGGTGGAACTAATGAAAAACTGTTTTTT.

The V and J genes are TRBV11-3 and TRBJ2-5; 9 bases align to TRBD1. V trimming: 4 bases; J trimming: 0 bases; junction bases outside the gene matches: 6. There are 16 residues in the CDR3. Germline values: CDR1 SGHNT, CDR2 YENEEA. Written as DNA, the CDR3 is TGTGCCAGCAGCTCAGGACAGGGGAAGTACCAAGAGACCCAGTACTTC. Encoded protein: CASSSGQGKYQETQYF. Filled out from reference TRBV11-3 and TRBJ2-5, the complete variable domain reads EAGVVQSPRYKIIEKKQPVAFWCNPISGHNTLYWYLQNLGQGPELLIRYENEEAVDDSQLPKDRFSAERLKGVDSTLKIQPAELGDSAVYLCASSSGQGKYQETQYFGPGTRLLVL.

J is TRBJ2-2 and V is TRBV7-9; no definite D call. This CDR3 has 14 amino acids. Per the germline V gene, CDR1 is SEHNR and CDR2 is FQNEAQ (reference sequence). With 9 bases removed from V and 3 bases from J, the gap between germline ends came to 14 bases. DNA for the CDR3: TGTGCCAGTAAAAGGCAGTCAGACACCGGGGAGCTGTTTTTT. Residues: CASKRQSDTGELFF.

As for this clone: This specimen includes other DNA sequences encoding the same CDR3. CDR3 sequence: CASSRTGGTEAFF. Written as DNA, the CDR3 is TGTGCCAGCAGCCGCACAGGGGGAACTGAAGCTTTCTTT. The V call is TRBV6-5, the J call TRBJ1-1, with 8 bases that match TRBD1. The length of the CDR3 is 13 residues. Germline trimming cut 6 bases from V and 5 bases from J; bases unmatched to any gene: 5. Germline V CDR1 and CDR2: MNHEY, SVGAGI.